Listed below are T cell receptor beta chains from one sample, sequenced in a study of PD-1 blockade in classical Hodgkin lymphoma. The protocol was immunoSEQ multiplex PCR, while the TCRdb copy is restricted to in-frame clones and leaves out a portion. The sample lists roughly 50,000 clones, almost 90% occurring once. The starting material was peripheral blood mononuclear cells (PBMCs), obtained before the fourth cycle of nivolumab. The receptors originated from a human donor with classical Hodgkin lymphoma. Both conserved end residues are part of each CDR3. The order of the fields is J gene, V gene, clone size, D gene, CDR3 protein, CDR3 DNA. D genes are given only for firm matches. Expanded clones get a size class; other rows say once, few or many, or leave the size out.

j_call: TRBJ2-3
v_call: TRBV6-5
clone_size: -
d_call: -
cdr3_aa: CASRKGIPSTDTQYF
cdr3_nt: TGTGCCAGCAGAAAGGGGATACCTAGCACAGATACGCAGTATTTT

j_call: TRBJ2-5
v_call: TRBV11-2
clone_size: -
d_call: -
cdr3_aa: CASSSLFQETQYF
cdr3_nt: TGTGCCAGCAGCTCCCTATTTCAAGAGACCCAGTACTTC

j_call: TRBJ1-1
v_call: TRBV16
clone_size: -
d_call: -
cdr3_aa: CASRTLSGAEAFF
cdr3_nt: TGTGCCAGCAGAACGCTCTCGGGCGCCGAAGCTTTCTTT

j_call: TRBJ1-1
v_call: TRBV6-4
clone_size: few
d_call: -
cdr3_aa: CASSVGPSAEAFF
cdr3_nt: TGTGCCAGCAGTGTAGGACCGTCCGCTGAAGCTTTCTTT

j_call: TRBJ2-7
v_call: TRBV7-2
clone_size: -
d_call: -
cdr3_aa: CASSSQGRGSYEQYF
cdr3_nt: TGTGCCAGCAGCTCCCAGGGACGGGGATCCTACGAGCAGTACTTC

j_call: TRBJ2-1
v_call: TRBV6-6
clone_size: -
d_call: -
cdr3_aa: CASSRSSYEQFF
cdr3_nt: TGTGCCAGCAGTAGGAGTTCATATGAGCAGTTCTTC

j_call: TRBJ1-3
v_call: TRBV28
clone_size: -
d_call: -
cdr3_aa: CASRKSDVSGNTIYF
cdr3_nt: TGTGCCAGCAGAAAATCGGACGTCTCTGGAAACACCATATATTTT

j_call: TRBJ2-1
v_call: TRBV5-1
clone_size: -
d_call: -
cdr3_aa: CASSIGWDGVTEQFF
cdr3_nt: TGCGCCAGCAGTATAGGTTGGGATGGGGTAACTGAGCAGTTCTTC

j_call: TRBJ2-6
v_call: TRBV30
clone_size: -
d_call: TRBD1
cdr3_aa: CAWNRDRGGPGANVLTF
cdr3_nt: TGTGCCTGGAACCGGGACAGGGGGGGCCCTGGGGCCAACGTCCTGACTTTC

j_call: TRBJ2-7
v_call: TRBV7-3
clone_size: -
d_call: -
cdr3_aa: CASRVGPSYEQYF
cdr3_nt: TGTGCCTCCAGGGTCGGGCCCTCCTACGAGCAGTACTTC

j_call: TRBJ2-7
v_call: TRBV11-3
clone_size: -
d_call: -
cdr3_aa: CASSLEGPRYEQYF
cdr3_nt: TGTGCCAGCAGCTTAGAGGGCCCTCGCTACGAGCAGTACTTC

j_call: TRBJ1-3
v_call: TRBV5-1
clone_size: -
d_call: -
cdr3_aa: CASSFMSGNTIYF
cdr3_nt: TGCGCCAGCAGCTTCATGAGTGGAAACACCATATATTTT

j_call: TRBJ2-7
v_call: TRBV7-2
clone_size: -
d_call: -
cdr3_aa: CASSSDGPSTYEQYF
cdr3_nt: TGTGCCAGCAGCTCCGACGGGCCCTCTACCTACGAGCAGTACTTC

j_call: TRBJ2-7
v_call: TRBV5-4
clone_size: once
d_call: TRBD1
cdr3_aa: CASSLGAGTGSSYEQYF
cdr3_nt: TGTGCCAGCAGCTTGGGGGCCGGGACAGGCAGCTCCTACGAGCAGTACTTC

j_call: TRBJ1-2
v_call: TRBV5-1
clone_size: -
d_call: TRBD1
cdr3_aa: CASRSSPGTEFYGYTF
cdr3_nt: TGCGCCAGCAGATCTTCTCCCGGGACAGAGTTTTATGGCTACACCTTC

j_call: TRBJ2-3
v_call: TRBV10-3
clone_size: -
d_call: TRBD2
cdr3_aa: CAINSGRAGDTQYF
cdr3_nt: TGTGCCATCAATAGCGGGAGGGCGGGAGATACGCAGTATTTT

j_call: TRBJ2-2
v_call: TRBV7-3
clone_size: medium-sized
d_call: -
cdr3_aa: CASSLGSGLTGELFF
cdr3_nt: TGTGCCAGCAGCTTGGGGTCAGGGCTCACCGGGGAGCTGTTTTTT

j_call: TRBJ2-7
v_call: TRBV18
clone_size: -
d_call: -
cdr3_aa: CASSPPRGRGSSYEQYF
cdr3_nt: TGTGCCAGCTCACCACCTCGGGGGCGGGGGAGCTCCTACGAGCAGTACTTC

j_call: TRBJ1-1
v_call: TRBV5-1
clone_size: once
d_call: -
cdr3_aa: CASSLFGGMNTEAFF
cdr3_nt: TGCGCCAGCAGCTTGTTTGGGGGGATGAACACTGAAGCTTTCTTT

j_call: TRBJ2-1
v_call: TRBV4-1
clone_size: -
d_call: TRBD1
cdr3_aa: CASSQIPFGDRAFNEQFF
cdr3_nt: TGCGCCAGCAGCCAAATCCCCTTTGGGGACAGGGCTTTCAATGAGCAGTTCTTC

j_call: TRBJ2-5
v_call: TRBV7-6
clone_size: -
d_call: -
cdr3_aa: CASRMGVYF
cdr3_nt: TGTGCCAGCAGGATGGGGGTGTACTTC

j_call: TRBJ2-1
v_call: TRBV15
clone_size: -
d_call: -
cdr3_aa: CATSIRNEQFF
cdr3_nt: TGTGCCACCAGTATCCGTAATGAGCAGTTCTTC

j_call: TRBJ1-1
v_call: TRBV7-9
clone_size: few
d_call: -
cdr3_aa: CASSLDEGGAFF
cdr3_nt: TGTGCCAGCAGCTTAGATGAGGGAGGTGCTTTCTTT

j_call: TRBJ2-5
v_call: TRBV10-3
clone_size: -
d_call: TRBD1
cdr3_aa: CAISESGTGGSETQYF
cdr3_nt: TGTGCCATCAGTGAGTCCGGGACAGGGGGTAGTGAGACCCAGTACTTC

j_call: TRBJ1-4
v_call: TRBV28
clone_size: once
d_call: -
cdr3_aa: CASSLNVEKLFF
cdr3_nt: TGTGCCAGCAGTTTAAACGTCGAAAAACTGTTTTTT

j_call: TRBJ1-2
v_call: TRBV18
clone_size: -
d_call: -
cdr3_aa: CASSPGGSYGYTF
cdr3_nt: TGTGCCAGCTCACCCGGGGGCAGCTATGGCTACACCTTC

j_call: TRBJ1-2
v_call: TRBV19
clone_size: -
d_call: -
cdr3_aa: CASSISRGYNYGYTF
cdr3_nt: TGTGCCAGTAGTATAAGTAGGGGCTATAACTATGGCTACACCTTC

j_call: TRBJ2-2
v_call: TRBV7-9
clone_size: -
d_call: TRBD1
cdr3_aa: CASSHSRDSQGRELFF
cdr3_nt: TGTGCCAGCAGCCATAGCCGGGACAGCCAAGGGAGGGAGCTGTTTTTT